Below, 29 T cell receptor beta chains from the same sample are listed, as sequenced in a study of regulatory T cells in long-lasting Graves disease. CDR3 regions were amplified by Arm-PCR using iRepertoire HTBI primers to build TCR beta libraries. TCRdb independently ran MiXCR on the multiplex PCR reads; one entry per CDR3 protein. The sample yields 250,000 to 300,000 distinct CDR3 sequences, 20% to 25% seen once. Time point in this sample: persistent/refractory GD, antithyroid drugs over 5 years with positive TRAb. PBMCs were the source of the RNA used for TCR sequencing. Sample: peripheral blood mononuclear cells (PBMCs), taken when the disease was refractory, from a patient treated with antithyroid drugs. These receptors were taken from a female donor with Graves disease.

In this sample, this clonotype turned up many times. V gene TRBV28 combines with J gene TRBJ2-4; TRBD2 matches at 9 bases. The CDR3 covers 17 residues. V was pared by 1 base and J by 5 bases, with 9 bases of the junction left unmatched. Germline CDR1 reads MDHEN; CDR2 reads SYDVKM. The CDR3 nucleotides are TGTGCCAGCAGTTTATCTCTAGCGGGACCTTGGCAAAACATTCAGTACTTC. Translating it yields CASSLSLAGPWQNIQYF.

V gene TRBV20-1 combines with J gene TRBJ2-5, with D possibly called TRBD1 or TRBD2 (6 bases each). Trimming cost V 5 bases and J 5 bases, with 15 bases left between them. The CDR3 totals 13 residues. The germline CDR1 and CDR2 sequences are DFQATT and SNEGSKA (reference sequence). The CDR3 bases are TGCAGTGCTCATAGCGGAGGGGGGGAGACCCAGTACTTC. Its translation: CSAHSGGGETQYF.

The table lists this clonotype with many counts. The gene calls are TRBV7-2 and TRBJ2-7; D is undetermined. This CDR3 comprises 17 residues. CDR1 SGHTA and CDR2 FQGNSA come from the germline V gene. Between the trimmed V and J ends, which lost 0 bases and 0 bases, there was a span of 15 bases. In nucleotides, the CDR3 is TGTGCCAGCAGCTTAGCGCTGATGGCGGATAGCTCCTACGAGCAGTACTTC. Encoded protein: CASSLALMADSSYEQYF.

This clonotype occurred many times. This chain joins TRBV5-1 and TRBJ2-2, with TRBD2 identical over 8 bases. Germline CDR1 reads SGHRS; CDR2 reads YFSETQ. The CDR3 has 16 residues. The ends lost 4 bases at V and 0 bases at J; junction bases unmatched: 5. DNA of the CDR3: TGCGCCAGCAGCCCTGGACTAGCTGCGAACACCGGGGAGCTGTTTTTT. Translating gives CASSPGLAANTGELFF. Combining the CDR3 with reference TRBV5-1 and TRBJ2-2 gives the whole variable domain KAGVTQTPRYLIKTRGQQVTLSCSPISGHRSVSWYQQTPGQGLQFLFEYFSETQRNKGNFPGRFSGRQFSNSRSEMNVSTLELGDSALYLCASSPGLAANTGELFFGEGSRLTVL.

There are many counts of this clonotype. This chain links TRBV30 with TRBJ2-7; TRBD2 matches at 12 bases. Trimming cost V 0 bases and J 12 bases; bases outside gene matches: 9. The CDR3 runs to 14 residues. CDR1 and CDR2 from the germline V gene are GTSNPN and SVGIG (reference sequence). CDR3 loop: CAWSVSLAGGLRYF. The CDR3 coding sequence is TGTGCCTGGAGTGTCTCACTAGCGGGAGGCCTCCGGTACTTC.

In this sample, this clonotype turned up a few times. The chain employs TRBV20-1 and TRBJ1-1, with TRBD1 identical over 8 bases. Germline CDR1 DFQATT, CDR2 SNEGSKA (reference sequence). CDR3 length equals 14 residues. V shed 2 bases, J shed 5 bases, and the junction held 7 bases outside the gene matches. CDR3 loop: CSARSGGGWTEAFF. The DNA of the CDR3 is TGCAGTGCTAGATCAGGGGGCGGGTGGACTGAAGCTTTCTTT.

The chain is built from TRBV10-2 and TRBJ2-4; unclear D gene. Looked up from germline, CDR1 is WSHSY and CDR2 is SAAADI. V was shortened by 9 bases and J by 4 bases, with 19 bases between the two germline ends. The CDR3 runs to 15 residues. The CDR3 spells CASWTAADVKNIQYF. The CDR3 region has the DNA TGCGCCAGTTGGACGGCGGCGGATGTAAAAAACATTCAGTACTTC.

This clonotype has at least ten counts. The chain recombines TRBV7-2 with TRBJ2-5; the match to TRBD2 covers 9 bases. The V gene's germline CDR1 is SGHTA and CDR2 FQGNSA. V shed 2 bases and J 2 bases; nucleotides not matched to a gene: 6. This CDR3 spans 16 amino acids. In DNA form, the CDR3 reads TGTGCCAGCAGCTTATGGAGCGGGAGGTTACAAGAGACCCAGTACTTC. This sequence encodes CASSLWSGRLQETQYF.

The sample holds a few counts of this clonotype. The rearrangement links TRBV29-1 to TRBJ2-5; 7 nucleotides line up with TRBD1. The length of the CDR3 is 14 residues. Germline V gene sequence: CDR1 SQVTM, CDR2 ANQGSEA. V lost 6 bases, J lost 0 bases, and 7 bases stayed unmatched. The CDR3 loop reads CSVEKQGYQETQYF. Written as DNA, the CDR3 is TGCAGCGTAGAGAAACAGGGGTACCAAGAGACCCAGTACTTC.

The CDR3 DNA reads as TGCAGCGTTGAAGATCGCGGAAGCGGTCTCTCCTACAATGAGCAGTTCTTC. This translates into CSVEDRGSGLSYNEQFF. The rearrangement joins TRBV29-1 to TRBJ2-1, with D tentatively TRBD2 (5 bases). Germline CDR1 reads SQVTM; CDR2 reads ANQGSEA. The CDR3 length is 17 residues. Trimming pared 0 bases from V and 0 bases from J, leaving 15 bases between.

A few counts support this clonotype. This chain uses TRBV6-1 with TRBJ2-2; D is unclear. The germline V gene encodes CDR1 MNHNS and CDR2 SASEGT. The CDR3 contains 10 residues. V was clipped by 5 bases and J by 7 bases, with 2 bases between them. CDR3 in amino acids: CASSNGELFF. The DNA of the CDR3 is TGTGCCAGCAGTAACGGGGAGCTGTTTTTT.

V gene TRBV12-3 or TRBV12-4 combines with J gene TRBJ1-3, with D possibly being TRBD1 (5 bases). The CDR3 totals 15 residues. V lost 7 bases, J lost 1 base, and 14 bases lay in between. CDR3 DNA sequence: TGTGCCAGCACTATCTCCGGGGCTTCTGGAAACACCATATATTTT. Residues: CASTISGASGNTIYF.

This clonotype was seen repeatedly, ten times or more. The V gene is TRBV27, the J gene TRBJ1-2; 7 bases line up with TRBD1. The CDR3 sequence is 13 residues long. Germline V lookup: CDR1 MNHEY, CDR2 SMNVEV (reference sequence). J lost 8 bases, V lost 4 bases, and 7 bases had no gene match. This CDR3 reads CASSSRGGGGYTF. In DNA form, the CDR3 reads TGTGCCAGCAGTTCTCGAGGGGGCGGGGGCTACACCTTC.

In its sample, this clonotype was seen many times. This sequence joins TRBV7-2 and TRBJ2-5; TRBD2 aligns across 8 bases. Per the germline V gene, CDR1 is SGHTA and CDR2 is FQGNSA. Unmatched junction bases numbered 9, after V lost 4 bases and J lost 5 bases. This CDR3 is 15 amino acids long. This chain's CDR3 is CASSSRSGSRETQYF. The CDR3 DNA sequence: TGTGCCAGCAGCTCACGCAGCGGGAGTAGGGAGACCCAGTACTTC.

This CDR3 reads CAWSNGALEVNNEQFF. For the CDR3, the DNA is TGTGCCTGGAGTAACGGGGCCCTTGAGGTTAACAATGAGCAGTTCTTC. The J gene is TRBJ2-1, the V gene TRBV30; D is possibly TRBD1 or TRBD2 (5 bases each). The CDR3 contains 16 residues. CDR1 is GTSNPN and CDR2 is SVGIG in the germline V gene (reference sequence). Trimming left V 2 bases short and J 5 bases short, with 19 bases between.

The rearrangement uses TRBV30 and TRBJ1-1; D call uncertain. Germline CDR1 and CDR2: GTSNPN and SVGIG (reference sequence). Deletions cut 7 bases from V and 11 bases from J, with 8 bases between. The CDR3 totals 8 residues. The CDR3 sequence: CAYGRAFF. For the CDR3, the DNA is TGTGCCTATGGAAGGGCTTTCTTT.

This clonotype has ten or more counts. CDR3 in DNA: TGTGCCAGCAGTTTTGAGTCGACGTACCAAGAGACCCAGTACTTC. This sequence encodes CASSFESTYQETQYF. The chain has TRBV27 and TRBJ2-5; D unresolved. The CDR3 spans 15 residues. The V gene's germline CDR1 is MNHEY and CDR2 SMNVEV (reference sequence). The V and J ends lost 3 bases and 0 bases respectively, with 11 bases between them.

The rearrangement joins TRBV28 to TRBJ1-2, with TRBD1 matching 7 bases. CDR3 length: 14 residues. V lost 6 bases and J lost 7; bases outside the gene matches: 11. CDR1 and CDR2 from the germline V gene are MDHEN and SYDVKM. For the CDR3, the DNA is TGTGCCAGCAGCCCAACCGACAGGGAAACTGGCTACACCTTC. Translated, it gives CASSPTDRETGYTF.

This clonotype was counted ten times or more. This rearrangement joins TRBV6-5 to TRBJ2-7; D uncertain. Germline CDR1 is MNHEY and CDR2 is SVGAGI. Trimming took off 0 bases at V and 7 bases at J, with 7 bases between the two ends. The length of the CDR3 is 12 residues. CDR3 residues: CASSYSYEEQYF. DNA for the CDR3: TGTGCCAGCAGTTACTCTTACGAGGAGCAGTACTTC.

This clonotype has a count of ten or more. V and J are TRBV7-6 and TRBJ2-7; TRBD1 aligns across 9 bases. The CDR3 length is 15 residues. V lost 5 bases, J lost 4 bases, and 9 bases stayed unmatched. The V gene's germline CDR1 is SGHVS and CDR2 FNYEAQ. CDR3 bases: TGTGCCAGCAGCGTACTCCCGGGACAGGGATACGAGCAGTACTTC. Translation gives CASSVLPGQGYEQYF.

The rearrangement links TRBV7-9 to TRBJ1-2, with 8 nucleotides matching TRBD1. Germline loops: CDR1 SEHNR, CDR2 FQNEAQ (reference sequence). CDR3 size: 15 residues. Trimming cost V 5 bases and J 2 bases; bases outside gene matches: 7. DNA of the CDR3: TGTGCCAGCAGCACCCCGGGACAGGAAAACTATGGCTACACCTTC. Translated, it gives CASSTPGQENYGYTF. The entire variable domain, with the rest obtained from reference TRBV7-9 and TRBJ1-2, is as follows: DTGVSQNPRHKITKRGQNVTFRCDPISEHNRLYWYRQTLGQGPEFLTYFQNEAQLEKSRLLSDRFSAERPKGSFSTLEIQRTEQGDSAMYLCASSTPGQENYGYTFGSGTRLTVV.

This clonotype was recorded many times. The chain combines TRBV2 with TRBJ2-2; D is perhaps TRBD2 (6 bases). The CDR3 contains 15 residues. V dropped 8 bases and J dropped 5 bases, with 18 bases sitting between them. The germline gives CDR1 SNHLY, CDR2 FYNNEI. Here the CDR3 reads CASQGRGTGTGELFF. CDR3 nucleotides: TGTGCCAGCCAGGGACGGGGGACTGGAACCGGGGAGCTGTTTTTT. The whole variable domain, filled in from reference TRBV2 and TRBJ2-2, reads EPEVTQTPSHQVTQMGQEVILRCVPISNHLYFYWYRQILGQKVEFLVSFYNNEISEKSEIFDDQFSVERPDGSNFTLKIRSTKLEDSAMYFCASQGRGTGTGELFFGEGSRLTVL.

J is TRBJ1-5 and V is TRBV2, with a weak D call TRBD1 (5 bases). The V gene lost 6 bases and the J gene lost 1 base, with 16 bases spanning the gap. The germline V gene encodes CDR1 SNHLY and CDR2 FYNNEI. CDR3 length: 16 residues. The CDR3 DNA reads TGTGCCAGCAGAGGGGCTACCTTCCGAAGCAATCAGCCCCAGCATTTT. Amino acids: CASRGATFRSNQPQHF. Full variable domain (remainder filled in from reference TRBV2 and TRBJ1-5): EPEVTQTPSHQVTQMGQEVILRCVPISNHLYFYWYRQILGQKVEFLVSFYNNEISEKSEIFDDQFSVERPDGSNFTLKIRSTKLEDSAMYFCASRGATFRSNQPQHFGDGTRLSIL.

This clonotype was detected only a few times. This chain links TRBV4-1 with TRBJ1-1; perhaps TRBD1 as D (5 bases). V was pared by 3 bases and J by 4 bases, with 12 bases between. CDR3 length: 14 amino acids. Germline V lookup: CDR1 MGHRA, CDR2 YSYEKL. CDR3 in amino acids: CASSQMGVSTEAFF. For the CDR3, the DNA is TGCGCCAGCAGCCAGATGGGGGTAAGCACTGAAGCTTTCTTT.

This clonotype was found many times. V and J are TRBV6-1 and TRBJ1-1, with D possibly being TRBD1 (6 bases). The CDR3 has 16 residues. The V end lost 4 bases, the J end lost 2 bases, and 17 bases lay between the germline ends. Germline CDR1 is MNHNS and CDR2 is SASEGT. This chain's CDR3 is CASSVMAGALNTEAFF. DNA of the CDR3: TGTGCCAGCAGTGTGATGGCAGGGGCTCTCAACACTGAAGCTTTCTTT.

This clonotype was observed many times. The genes are TRBV20-1 and TRBJ1-5; 12 nucleotides agree with TRBD1. Trimming took 5 bases from V and 5 from J; bases not matched to a gene: 1. CDR1 is DFQATT, CDR2 SNEGSKA, per germline (reference sequence). This CDR3 spans 13 amino acids. CDR3 residues: CSAGDRGHQPQHF. The DNA of the CDR3 is TGCAGTGCTGGGGACAGGGGGCATCAGCCCCAGCATTTT.

The rearrangement links TRBV27 to TRBJ2-7; 12 positions match TRBD1. The CDR3 loop spans 16 amino acids. The germline V gene has CDR1 MNHEY and CDR2 SMNVEV (reference sequence). Losses at the gene ends were 3 bases for V and 0 bases for J; bases not matched to a gene: 3. The CDR3 sequence is CASSFGTGGRSYEQYF. CDR3 nucleotide sequence: TGTGCCAGCAGTTTCGGGACAGGGGGCCGCTCCTACGAGCAGTACTTC.

This clonotype appeared many times. This rearrangement joins TRBV11-1 to TRBJ2-7; 7 nucleotides line up with TRBD1. From germline, CDR1 is SGHAT and CDR2 FQDESV (reference sequence). After removal of 6 bases from V and 2 bases from J, the junction contained 7 bases not matched to a gene. The CDR3 is 14 amino acids. CDR3 sequence (DNA): TGTGCCAGCAGTCCAGACAGGGAAGCCTACGAGCAGTACTTC. Amino acids: CASSPDREAYEQYF.

The chain combines TRBV24-1 with TRBJ1-5; weak D call: TRBD1 (5 bases). The V and J ends lost 8 bases and 0 bases respectively, with 10 bases between them. Per germline, CDR1 KGHDR and CDR2 SFDVKD. The CDR3 is made up of 14 amino acids. The CDR3 protein is CATKNRSSNQPQHF. CDR3 coding DNA: TGTGCCACCAAAAACAGGTCTAGCAATCAGCCCCAGCATTTT.